Following are 13 T cell receptor beta chains from one sample sequenced in a study of OX40 agonist ivuxolimab in advanced cancers. TCRdb's table, derived via immunoSEQ multiplex PCR, lists solely in-frame clones and lacks some. The sample has some 150,000 clones, 90% seen once. The sample here was CD4+ or CD8+ T cells sorted from blood, taken in a trial of the OX40 agonist ivuxolimab. All receptors derive from an adult with an advanced solid tumor such as melanoma, head and neck, liver or kidney cancer.

This clone was recorded only once. The chain couples TRBV28 to TRBJ1-2, with 8 bases fitting TRBD1. This CDR3 region has 14 residues. Losses at the gene ends were 4 bases for V and 6 bases for J; bases not matched to a gene: 7. Germline lookup yields CDR1 MDHEN and CDR2 SYDVKM. CDR3 sequence (DNA): TGTGCCAGCAGTTCCTCCCGACAGGGGCATGGCTACACCTTC. Translation gives CASSSSRQGHGYTF.

The chain joins TRBV6-6 to TRBJ2-7, with TRBD1 identical over 8 bases. V shed 0 bases, J shed 0 bases, and the junction held 4 bases outside the gene matches. The CDR3 sequence is 16 residues long. From germline, CDR1 is MNHNY and CDR2 SVGAGI (reference sequence). CDR3 in DNA: TGTGCCAGCAGTTACTCGGGACAGGCTGCCTCCTACGAGCAGTACTTC. As protein: CASSYSGQAASYEQYF.

This clone was recorded once. The V gene is TRBV30, the J gene TRBJ1-3; a possible D gene is TRBD1 (6 bases). This CDR3 is 15 amino acids long. The V gene lost 3 bases and the J gene lost 0 bases, with 12 bases spanning the gap. The germline gives CDR1 GTSNPN, CDR2 SVGIG (reference sequence). The CDR3 reads CAWSGTGFSGNTIYF. Written as DNA, the CDR3 is TGTGCCTGGAGCGGAACAGGGTTCTCTGGAAACACCATATATTTT.

This chain links TRBV2 with TRBJ2-7; no reliable D call. Germline V CDR1 and CDR2: SNHLY, FYNNEI. The CDR3 covers 14 residues. With 4 bases removed from V and 5 bases from J, the gap between germline ends came to 15 bases. The CDR3 coding sequence is TGTGCCAGCAGTGCGTCTAACTGGGCCCACGAGCAGTACTTC. Translated, it gives CASSASNWAHEQYF.

The chain is built from TRBV20-1 and TRBJ2-1; no definite D call. CDR1 is DFQATT, CDR2 SNEGSKA, per germline (reference sequence). V shed 4 bases and J shed 7 bases, with 8 bases lying between them. CDR3 length: 11 residues. The CDR3 loop reads CSAMERNEQFF. CDR3 DNA: TGCAGTGCTATGGAGAGGAATGAGCAGTTCTTC.

J is TRBJ2-1 and V is TRBV19, with TRBD1 as a possible D gene (7 bases). Trimming shortened V by 5 bases and J by 7 bases, and 18 bases separated the two germline ends. The CDR3 consists of 15 residues. Germline V CDR1 and CDR2: LNHDA, SQIVND (reference sequence). The DNA of the CDR3 is TGTGCCAGTAGTCGGGGCTCAGGGGGGTTTAATGAGCAGTTCTTC. Its translation is CASSRGSGGFNEQFF.

This CDR3 reads CASSPDSGTGVNQPQHF. The CDR3 coding sequence is TGTGCCAGCTCACCCGATTCCGGGACAGGGGTCAATCAGCCCCAGCATTTT. The chain combines TRBV18 with TRBJ1-5; the match to TRBD1 covers 10 bases. The CDR3 loop spans 17 amino acids. Germline-derived CDR1 and CDR2 are KGHSH and LQKENI. With 3 bases clipped from V and 3 bases from J, the junction kept 8 bases outside the gene matches.

The V call is TRBV28, the J call TRBJ1-5; the match to TRBD1 covers 8 bases. The germline V gene has CDR1 MDHEN and CDR2 SYDVKM. The CDR3 has 15 amino acids. The trim removed 5 bases at V and 6 bases at J, leaving 9 bases unmatched. CDR3 nucleotides: TGTGCCAGCAGTAAAGGGACAGGCCGACGTCAGCCCCAGCATTTT. This codes for CASSKGTGRRQPQHF.

V usage is TRBV2 and J usage is TRBJ2-1; either TRBD1 or TRBD2 may supply D (5 bases each). The V end lost 6 bases, the J end lost 15 bases, and 21 bases lay between the germline ends. The germline CDR1 and CDR2 sequences are SNHLY and FYNNEI. The CDR3 covers 13 residues. DNA for the CDR3: TGTGCCAGCAGCCCAACCACCGGGACCCATGGGTTCTTC. As protein: CASSPTTGTHGFF.

The V call is TRBV2, the J call TRBJ1-5, with D unclear. The V gene lost 8 bases and the J gene lost 7 bases, with 15 bases spanning the gap. Germline lookup yields CDR1 SNHLY and CDR2 FYNNEI. CDR3 length: 13 residues. CDR3 loop: CASVGRELQPQHF. The CDR3 bases are TGTGCCAGCGTCGGGAGGGAGCTCCAGCCCCAGCATTTT.

The chain employs TRBV27 and TRBJ2-3; TRBD2 matches at 8 bases. The germline V gene encodes CDR1 MNHEY and CDR2 SMNVEV (reference sequence). V gave up 4 bases and J gave up 7 bases; unmatched junction bases: 4. CDR3 length equals 13 residues. This chain's CDR3 is CASSSSGRYTQYF. The CDR3 nucleotides are TGTGCCAGCAGTTCTAGCGGGCGTTATACGCAGTATTTT.

V gene TRBV5-1 combines with J gene TRBJ2-2, with 9 bases aligning to TRBD2. The CDR3 sequence is 15 residues long. J lost 7 bases, V lost 4 bases, and 8 bases had no gene match. The germline V gene has CDR1 SGHRS and CDR2 YFSETQ. The CDR3 nucleotides read TGCGCCAGCAGCCCTGGTGGGACTAGCATCGGGGAGCTGTTTTTT. It encodes CASSPGGTSIGELFF. Full variable domain (rest looked up from reference TRBV5-1 and TRBJ2-2): KAGVTQTPRYLIKTRGQQVTLSCSPISGHRSVSWYQQTPGQGLQFLFEYFSETQRNKGNFPGRFSGRQFSNSRSEMNVSTLELGDSALYLCASSPGGTSIGELFFGEGSRLTVL.

This chain uses TRBV7-8 with TRBJ1-5, with no clear D. Trimming left V 5 bases short and J 4 bases short, with 9 bases between. The CDR3 sequence is 13 residues long. From germline, CDR1 is SGHVS and CDR2 FQNEAQ. CDR3 nucleotides: TGTGCCAGCAGCCTCAGTCGGAATCAGCCCCAGCATTTT. This gives the protein CASSLSRNQPQHF.